Below, 28 T cell receptor beta chains from the same sample are listed, as sequenced in a study of lymphopenia after photon versus proton radiotherapy. Produced via immunoSEQ multiplex PCR; TCRdb's table is partial and in-frame only. The sample contains about 50,000 clones, approximately 92% of which appear only once. The sample here was peripheral blood, taken from a patient treated with photon-based radiotherapy. The source is a woman aged 40 to 55 with cholangiocarcinoma.

This chain uses TRBV11-2 with TRBJ2-7; possible D gene TRBD1, 6 bases. Trimming took 4 bases from V and 2 from J, leaving 21 bases between them. Germline CDR1 is SGHAT and CDR2 is FQNNGV. The CDR3 runs 17 residues. Written as DNA, the CDR3 is TGTGCCAGCAGCTCATCGGTCGGACAGCTACTCCCCTACGAGCAGTACTTC. Amino acid sequence: CASSSSVGQLLPYEQYF.

The V call is TRBV27, the J call TRBJ1-6, with D maybe TRBD1 (5 bases). The germline V and J ends were trimmed by 0 bases and 4 bases, with 7 bases remaining between them. This CDR3 contains 15 residues. CDR1 is MNHEY and CDR2 is SMNVEV in the germline V gene (reference sequence). In DNA form, the CDR3 reads TGTGCCAGCAGTTTATCTCAGGGTTATAATTCACCCCTCCACTTT. Its protein is CASSLSQGYNSPLHF.

The rearrangement joins TRBV6-1 to TRBJ2-6; 9 positions match TRBD1. V gave up 4 bases and J gave up 0 bases; unmatched junction bases: 10. Per germline, CDR1 MNHNS and CDR2 SASEGT. The CDR3 runs to 19 residues. CDR3 coding DNA: TGTGCCAGCAGTGTGCTAGTGAGGGACAGGGCCTCTGGGGCCAACGTCCTGACTTTC. Its protein product is CASSVLVRDRASGANVLTF.

The chain uses TRBV6-5 and TRBJ2-7, with D possibly TRBD2 on 5 matching bases. The germline V gene has CDR1 MNHEY and CDR2 SVGAGI. The CDR3 runs to 15 residues. The V end was cut by 1 base, the J end by 1 base, with 11 bases between. The CDR3, as DNA: TGTGCCAGCAGTTACTTCGGACTTCGGTCCTACGAGCAGTACTTC. Its translation is CASSYFGLRSYEQYF.

The chain recombines TRBV19 with TRBJ2-1; possible D gene TRBD1, 5 bases. V lost 7 bases and J lost 7, with 17 bases in between. This CDR3 comprises 14 residues. Germline CDR1 is LNHDA and CDR2 is SQIVND (reference sequence). The DNA of the CDR3 is TGTGCCAGTAAGCCAGGGATTCGTCTAAATGAGCAGTTCTTC. This sequence encodes CASKPGIRLNEQFF.

The chain employs TRBV19 and TRBJ2-1; TRBD2 matches 11 bases. The germline V gene encodes CDR1 LNHDA and CDR2 SQIVND (reference sequence). V lost 2 bases, J lost 5 bases, and 8 bases stayed unmatched. The CDR3 has 17 residues. CDR3 DNA sequence: TGTGCCAGTAGTATAAATAGCGGGAGGGCCTTCAACAATGAGCAGTTCTTC. Translation gives CASSINSGRAFNNEQFF.

The genes are TRBV28 and TRBJ2-5; TRBD1 matches 10 bases. CDR3 length equals 14 residues. The germline CDR1 and CDR2 sequences are MDHEN and SYDVKM. J gave up 5 bases and V 8 bases, and 8 bases lay outside the gene matches. The CDR3 DNA follows: TGTGCCAGCTCTGGACAGGGGGGATGGGAGACCCAGTACTTC. This translates into CASSGQGGWETQYF.

The chain couples TRBV9 to TRBJ1-5; a possible D gene is TRBD1 (6 bases). Germline loops: CDR1 SGDLS, CDR2 YYNGEE. V lost 2 bases, J lost 2 bases, and 11 bases lay in between. There are 15 residues in the CDR3. CDR3 bases: TGTGCCAGCAGCGTCCCCAGGGGCGGCAATCAGCCCCAGCATTTT. It specifies CASSVPRGGNQPQHF.

The genes are TRBV4-2 and TRBJ2-7, with no clear D. V lost 1 base to trimming and J lost 2 bases, with 9 bases between them. The CDR3 runs 14 residues. Germline CDR1 and CDR2: LGHNA and YNFKEQ. In DNA, the CDR3 is TGTGCCAGCAGCCAAGGGACCGAGACCTACGAGCAGTACTTC. Amino acids: CASSQGTETYEQYF.

The V and J genes are TRBV2 and TRBJ1-4; possible D gene TRBD1, 6 bases. V lost 9 bases and J 8 bases, leaving 28 bases between the germline ends. This CDR3 is 17 amino acids long. Germline V gene lookup returns CDR1 SNHLY and CDR2 FYNNEI. CDR3 sequence: CASRRGAKTWEWEKLFF. DNA for the CDR3: TGTGCCAGTCGCCGGGGGGCGAAAACGTGGGAGTGGGAAAAACTGTTTTTT.

V usage is TRBV4-3 and J usage is TRBJ2-7; D is unresolved. V was clipped by 0 bases and J by 0 bases, with 6 bases between them. Germline values: CDR1 LGHNA, CDR2 YSLEER. This CDR3 contains 14 residues. Written as DNA, the CDR3 is TGCGCCAGCAGCCAAGAGCCTTACTCCTACGAGCAGTACTTC. Protein: CASSQEPYSYEQYF.

V is TRBV13 and J is TRBJ2-7; D may be TRBD1 (6 bases). Trimming took 0 bases from V and 6 from J, leaving 15 bases between them. This CDR3 comprises 15 residues. Germline V gene lookup returns CDR1 PRHDT and CDR2 FYEKMQ (reference sequence). The CDR3 spells CASSLGSRGRGEQYF. CDR3 bases: TGTGCCAGCAGCTTAGGGTCCAGGGGCAGGGGCGAGCAGTACTTC.

This sequence joins TRBV9 and TRBJ1-2, with D maybe TRBD1 (5 bases). From germline, CDR1 is SGDLS and CDR2 YYNGEE. The V end lost 0 bases, the J end lost 7 bases, and 10 bases lay between the germline ends. The CDR3 totals 13 residues. CDR3 loop: CASSVGQSGGYTF. As DNA, the CDR3 is TGTGCCAGCAGCGTAGGACAGTCGGGTGGCTACACCTTC.

V and J are TRBV9 and TRBJ2-7; tentative D call: TRBD2 (7 bases). Germline CDR1 is SGDLS and CDR2 is YYNGEE. The CDR3 covers 15 residues. V was clipped by 4 bases and J by 6 bases, with 20 bases between them. The CDR3 protein is CASSPRDTGRSEQYF. DNA for the CDR3: TGTGCCAGCAGCCCCCGGGACACCGGGAGGTCCGAGCAGTACTTC.

The chain uses TRBV27 and TRBJ2-1, with 10 bases that match TRBD2. CDR1 MNHEY and CDR2 SMNVEV come from the germline V gene (reference sequence). This CDR3 has 17 amino acids. The J segment lost 2 bases and the V segment lost 5 bases, leaving 9 bases of the junction unmatched. This chain's CDR3 is CASSKREGAITYNEQFF. Written as DNA, the CDR3 is TGTGCCAGCAGTAAGCGGGAGGGGGCGATAACCTACAATGAGCAGTTCTTC.

V and J are TRBV5-4 and TRBJ1-2; D ambiguous. Trimming removed 1 base at V and 1 base at J, with 14 bases between. CDR3 length: 16 residues. Germline V gene sequence: CDR1 SGHNT, CDR2 YYREEE (reference sequence). The CDR3 DNA is TGTGCCAGCAGCTTGTTTTCGGATTGGATTAACTATGGCTACACCTTC. The encoded protein is CASSLFSDWINYGYTF.

This clone came up once. CDR3 in DNA: TGTGCCAGCAGTGAAGCGATGACAGAACCCTCCGAGCAGTACTTC. Its translation: CASSEAMTEPSEQYF. This rearrangement joins TRBV6-1 to TRBJ2-7, with D perhaps TRBD1 (5 bases). The length of the CDR3 is 15 residues. V was cut by 0 bases and J by 6 bases, with 15 bases left in between. Germline-derived CDR1 and CDR2 are MNHNS and SASEGT.

CDR3 DNA sequence: TGTGCCAGCAGTGATTGGAATAGCGGGGGGGCGGATACGCAGTATTTT. It translates to CASSDWNSGGADTQYF. The chain uses TRBV25-1 and TRBJ2-3; 11 bases align to TRBD2. The CDR3 length is 16 residues. Germline V CDR1 and CDR2: MGHDK, SYGVNS. V lost 3 bases and J lost 6; bases outside the gene matches: 8.

The chain is built from TRBV28 and TRBJ1-2, with D possibly matching TRBD1 (5 bases). V lost 7 bases and J lost 4, with 13 bases in between. Germline CDR1 reads MDHEN; CDR2 reads SYDVKM. CDR3 length equals 13 residues. The CDR3 loop is CASTQGPLYGYTF. The CDR3 nucleotides are TGTGCCAGCACTCAGGGACCCCTCTATGGCTACACCTTC.

The count of this clone is one. The chain is built from TRBV28 and TRBJ1-5, with unresolved D. Per germline, CDR1 MDHEN and CDR2 SYDVKM. V shed 8 bases and J shed 2 bases, with 19 bases lying between them. The length of the CDR3 is 16 residues. CDR3 bases: TGTGCCAGCGAGGAGAGTCGGGGTTGGGGCAATCAGCCCCAGCATTTT. This gives the protein CASEESRGWGNQPQHF.

This clone was counted once. V and J are TRBV11-2 and TRBJ2-5; 11 bases fit TRBD2. The V segment lost 5 bases and the J segment 5 bases; nucleotides outside the gene matches: 7. The germline CDR1 and CDR2 sequences are SGHAT and FQNNGV. The CDR3 is 15 amino acids. The CDR3 bases are TGTGCCAGCAGCCTACTAGCGGGAGAGGGTGAGACCCAGTACTTC. Translation: CASSLLAGEGETQYF. The full variable domain, its missing parts supplied by reference TRBV11-2 and TRBJ2-5, is EAGVAQSPRYKIIEKRQSVAFWCNPISGHATLYWYQQILGQGPKLLIQFQNNGVVDDSQLPKDRFSAERLKGVDSTLKIQPAKLEDSAVYLCASSLLAGEGETQYFGPGTRLLVL.

The chain has TRBV5-5 and TRBJ2-5; weak D call: TRBD1 (5 bases). Trimming took 6 bases from V and 2 from J, leaving 17 bases between them. The CDR3 is 15 residues long. The germline V gene encodes CDR1 SGHKS and CDR2 YYEKEE (reference sequence). CDR3 protein: CASTQRQNIQETQYF. In DNA, the CDR3 is TGTGCCAGCACCCAGCGACAGAATATTCAAGAGACCCAGTACTTC.

The chain couples TRBV2 to TRBJ2-5, with 14 bases identical to TRBD2. V lost 6 bases to trimming and J lost 6 bases; unmatched junction nucleotides: 6. The CDR3 is 15 amino acids. Germline assignment: CDR1 SNHLY and CDR2 FYNNEI. The CDR3 sequence is CASRETSGGEKTQYF. The CDR3 nucleotides read TGTGCCAGCAGGGAGACTAGCGGGGGGGAGAAGACCCAGTACTTC. The full variable domain, completed using reference TRBV2 and TRBJ2-5, is EPEVTQTPSHQVTQMGQEVILRCVPISNHLYFYWYRQILGQKVEFLVSFYNNEISEKSEIFDDQFSVERPDGSNFTLKIRSTKLEDSAMYFCASRETSGGEKTQYFGPGTRLLVL.

The chain links TRBV7-9 to TRBJ2-5, with D uncertain. The CDR3 length is 13 residues. V lost 6 bases to trimming and J lost 5 bases, with 13 bases between them. Per germline, CDR1 SEHNR and CDR2 FQNEAQ (reference sequence). For the CDR3, the DNA is TGTGCCAGCAGTTCGGCCGGTGCCGAGACCCAGTACTTC. Protein: CASSSAGAETQYF.

This chain joins TRBV10-3 and TRBJ2-2; D is undetermined. CDR3 length: 15 residues. CDR1 ENHRY and CDR2 SYGVKD come from the germline V gene. V was trimmed by 3 bases and J by 3 bases, leaving 11 bases between them. In nucleotides, the CDR3 is TGTGCCATCAGTGATTCGGAACGGGACACCGGGGAGCTGTTTTTT. Its protein product is CAISDSERDTGELFF.

This chain connects TRBV9 to TRBJ2-1; possibly TRBD1 for D (5 bases). CDR1 SGDLS and CDR2 YYNGEE come from the germline V gene. The CDR3 length is 12 residues. V was cut by 3 bases and J by 7 bases, with 8 bases left in between. CDR3 nucleotides: TGTGCCAGCAGCGGGCAGGGTAATGAGCAGTTCTTC. It specifies CASSGQGNEQFF.

The rearrangement joins TRBV2 to TRBJ2-5; the match to TRBD2 covers 9 bases. The CDR3 consists of 16 residues. CDR1 is SNHLY and CDR2 is FYNNEI in the germline V gene. Trimming removed 0 bases from V and 5 bases from J; junction bases left unmatched: 7. The CDR3 DNA reads TGTGCCAGCAGTGAAGCGGGTAGCGGGGGAGGGGAGACCCAGTACTTC. Translating it yields CASSEAGSGGGETQYF.

The V and J genes are TRBV14 and TRBJ2-5; the D gene is possibly TRBD2 (6 bases). The length of the CDR3 is 16 residues. The V gene lost 4 bases and the J gene lost 0 bases, with 15 bases spanning the gap. Looked up from germline, CDR1 is SGHDN and CDR2 is FVKESK. The CDR3 DNA is TGTGCCAGCAGCCGGTGGGGCCGGGGGTACCAAGAGACCCAGTACTTC. It encodes CASSRWGRGYQETQYF.